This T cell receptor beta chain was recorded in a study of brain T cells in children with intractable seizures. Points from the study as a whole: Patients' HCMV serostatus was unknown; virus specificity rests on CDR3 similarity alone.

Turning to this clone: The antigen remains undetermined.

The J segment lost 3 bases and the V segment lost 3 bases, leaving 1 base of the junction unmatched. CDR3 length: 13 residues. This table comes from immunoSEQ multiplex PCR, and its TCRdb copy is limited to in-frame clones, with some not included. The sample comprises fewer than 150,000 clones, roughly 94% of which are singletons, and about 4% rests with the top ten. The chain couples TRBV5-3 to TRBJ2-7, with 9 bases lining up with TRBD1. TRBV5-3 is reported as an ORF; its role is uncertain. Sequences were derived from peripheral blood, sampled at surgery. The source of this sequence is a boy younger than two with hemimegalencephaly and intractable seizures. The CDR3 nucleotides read TGTGCCAGAAGCTCGGACAGGGGCTACGAGCAGTACTTC. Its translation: CARSSDRGYEQYF.